This TCR beta chain was recovered during a study of blood T cell repertoires in COVID-19. About the study: The origin of the acute and convalescent COVID-19 samples was the United States, Italy and Spain. PBMCs, B-cell-depleted T cells, or T cells provided the cDNA or gDNA that made up the material.

Under the authors' procedure: Amplification of reference gene primers was used by the study to estimate nucleated cell counts. Measured with immunoSEQ multiplex PCR; TCRdb has only the in-frame clones, and not every one. V and J calls and clone size are copied from that table; D and trimming were computed from the DNA. The sample lists 97,000 or so clones; approximately 80% were seen once. The CDR3 covers 17 residues. Germline V lookup: CDR1 LNHDA, CDR2 SQIVND (reference sequence). The V gene lost 3 bases and the J gene lost 1 base, with 16 bases spanning the gap. The chain joins TRBV19 to TRBJ1-5; D gene unclear. The receptor was derived from a man in his 60s with acute or convalescent COVID-19. The sequenced sample consisted of peripheral blood. In DNA, the CDR3 is TGTGCCAGTAGTATGCTATCACAGCTTAACAGCAATCAGCCCCAGCATTTT. It is translated as CASSMLSQLNSNQPQHF.